Each of the 22 T cell receptor beta chains below was sequenced from the same sample in a study of blood T cells in healthy people across ages. PCR was performed a second time for about 7 to 12 cycles using a sample-barcoded 5' primer and a J-beta primer mix. TCRdb re-called the 5' RACE reads with MiXCR, one entry per CDR3 protein. Of 500,000 to 650,000 distinct CDR3 sequences listed, over 25% are singletons. This sample was shared with a second study, whose subject was T cells of mothers and their children.

Sequenced input: blood. These receptors came from a boy under 10 years old in good health.

This clonotype has just a few counts. The chain recombines TRBV6-2 or TRBV6-3 with TRBJ2-6; 9 nucleotides agree with TRBD1. The germline V gene has CDR1 MNHEY and CDR2 SVGEGT. J lost 0 bases, V lost 2 bases, and 2 bases had no gene match. The CDR3 loop spans 17 amino acids. The CDR3 nucleotides are TGTGCCAGCAGTTACGGGACAGGGACCTCTGGGGCCAACGTCCTGACTTTC. Translating it yields CASSYGTGTSGANVLTF.

This sequence joins TRBV12-3 or TRBV12-4 and TRBJ2-1, with TRBD1 matching 8 bases. This CDR3 is 15 amino acids long. Unmatched junction bases numbered 7, after V lost 5 bases and J lost 4 bases. Here the CDR3 reads CASSPRDRYYNEQFF. In DNA form, the CDR3 reads TGTGCCAGCAGTCCCCGGGACAGGTATTACAATGAGCAGTTCTTC.

This clonotype occurred once. The chain carries TRBV20-1 and TRBJ1-3; tentatively, D is TRBD1 (6 bases). Trimming took 5 bases from V and 4 from J, leaving 12 bases between them. Germline CDR1 reads DFQATT; CDR2 reads SNEGSKA (reference sequence). CDR3 length: 13 amino acids. CDR3 amino acids: CSAVGGTGNTIYF. Written as DNA, the CDR3 is TGCAGTGCTGTAGGGGGGACAGGAAACACCATATATTTT.

This clonotype has just a few counts. The chain recombines TRBV9 with TRBJ2-7; TRBD1 agrees at 11 bases. The CDR3 is made up of 19 amino acids. V shed 4 bases, J shed 2 bases, and the junction held 17 bases outside the gene matches. Germline loops: CDR1 SGDLS, CDR2 YYNGEE. CDR3 sequence (DNA): TGTGCCAGCAGCCCCGCCTTGGGGACCGGGACAGGGGGAACCTACGAGCAGTACTTC. Translation: CASSPALGTGTGGTYEQYF.

The V call is TRBV20-1, the J call TRBJ2-3; the match to TRBD2 covers 9 bases. Per the germline V gene, CDR1 is DFQATT and CDR2 is SNEGSKA (reference sequence). The CDR3 consists of 14 residues. J gave up 0 bases and V 3 bases, and 1 base lay outside the gene matches. The CDR3 DNA reads TGCAGTGCTAGCCTAGCGGGGAGCACAGATACGCAGTATTTT. This sequence encodes CSASLAGSTDTQYF.

V is TRBV6-5 and J is TRBJ2-2; D is undetermined. Germline V gene sequence: CDR1 MNHEY, CDR2 SVGAGI. The CDR3 runs 15 residues. Trimming removed 7 bases from V and 1 base from J, with 13 bases in between. For the CDR3, the DNA is TGTGCCAGCACCCTGGACCCCTGGAACACCGGGGAGCTGTTTTTT. It is translated as CASTLDPWNTGELFF.

The genes are TRBV4-3 and TRBJ2-4; D perhaps matches TRBD2 (6 bases). Germline V lookup: CDR1 LGHNA, CDR2 YSLEER. This CDR3 contains 13 residues. Trimming left V 4 bases short and J 7 bases short, with 11 bases between. The CDR3 DNA follows: TGCGCCAGCAGCCCGGGACTTGTGAACATTCAGTACTTC. Protein product: CASSPGLVNIQYF.

This clonotype was seen a few times. This chain joins TRBV12-3 or TRBV12-4 and TRBJ2-1; D perhaps matches TRBD1 (6 bases). This CDR3 spans 12 amino acids. Trimming removed 5 bases at V and 7 bases at J, with 9 bases between. DNA for the CDR3: TGTGCCAGCAGTCTAGGACAGAATGAGCAGTTCTTC. Translating gives CASSLGQNEQFF.

The sample holds a few counts of this clonotype. The chain combines TRBV24-1 with TRBJ2-7; weak D call: TRBD1 (6 bases). Trimming left V 5 bases short and J 6 bases short, with 13 bases between. The CDR3 is 13 residues long. Germline-derived CDR1 and CDR2 are KGHDR and SFDVKD. In DNA, the CDR3 is TGTGCCACCAGTGGACGAACAGGGAGCGAGCAGTACTTC. This codes for CATSGRTGSEQYF.

This clonotype has just a few counts. The rearrangement uses TRBV5-6 and TRBJ2-6, with 8 bases that match TRBD1. Per germline, CDR1 SGHDT and CDR2 YYEEEE. The CDR3 contains 15 residues. After removal of 3 bases from V and 4 bases from J, the junction contained 3 bases not matched to a gene. The CDR3 spells CASSSTGVGANVLTF. The CDR3 nucleotides read TGTGCCAGCAGCTCGACAGGGGTCGGGGCCAACGTCCTGACTTTC. The full variable domain, its missing parts supplied by reference TRBV5-6 and TRBJ2-6, is DAGVTQSPTHLIKTRGQQVTLRCSPKSGHDTVSWYQQALGQGPQFIFQYYEEEERQRGNFPDRFSGHQFPNYSSELNVNALLLGDSALYLCASSSTGVGANVLTFGAGSRLTVL.

This clonotype was counted a few times. V usage is TRBV7-2 and J usage is TRBJ2-7; weak D call: TRBD2 (6 bases). The CDR3 is 14 amino acids. CDR1 is SGHTA and CDR2 is FQGNSA in the germline V gene. V lost 1 base and J lost 3, with 10 bases in between. This CDR3 is CASSLERRGYEQYF. In DNA, the CDR3 is TGTGCCAGCAGCTTAGAGAGGAGGGGCTACGAGCAGTACTTC.

The chain links TRBV3-1 to TRBJ2-1; D is undetermined. V was shortened by 0 bases and J by 2 bases, with 8 bases between the two germline ends. The CDR3 is 15 amino acids. The germline V gene encodes CDR1 LGHDT and CDR2 YNNKEL (reference sequence). Here the CDR3 reads CASSQDDPTYNEQFF. The CDR3 DNA reads TGTGCCAGCAGCCAAGACGATCCTACCTACAATGAGCAGTTCTTC.

V and J are TRBV10-3 and TRBJ2-5; no clear D. Germline V lookup: CDR1 ENHRY, CDR2 SYGVKD. V was clipped by 0 bases and J by 5 bases, with 4 bases between them. The CDR3 is 12 amino acids. The CDR3 is CAISESWETQYF. In nucleotides, the CDR3 is TGTGCCATCAGTGAGTCATGGGAGACCCAGTACTTC.

This clonotype was counted between two and nine times. The chain is built from TRBV27 and TRBJ1-3; no definite D call. The CDR3 extends over 14 amino acids. Germline V CDR1 and CDR2: MNHEY, SMNVEV (reference sequence). V shed 5 bases and J shed 0 bases, with 8 bases lying between them. The CDR3 DNA reads as TGTGCCAGCAGTCAACAGCGCTCTGGAAACACCATATATTTT. Amino acid sequence: CASSQQRSGNTIYF.

This clonotype has only a few counts. Mismatch with germline at one junction end may stem from a read error. The chain recombines TRBV7-8 with TRBJ2-3; D is undetermined. CDR3 length: 13 amino acids. Germline CDR1 reads SGHVS; CDR2 reads FQNEAQ. As DNA, the CDR3 is TGTGCCAGCAGCCCCCGGTCGTGGGATACACAGTATTTT. Translation: CASSPRSWDTQYF.

V usage is TRBV5-1 and J usage is TRBJ1-1, with D unclear. V lost 0 bases and J lost 2, with 8 bases in between. Germline V CDR1 and CDR2: SGHRS, YFSETQ. The CDR3 has 14 residues. CDR3 coding DNA: TGCGCCAGCAGCTTGGATGTCAGTAACACTGAAGCTTTCTTT. Protein sequence: CASSLDVSNTEAFF.

The chain couples TRBV6-5 to TRBJ2-5, with D possibly matching TRBD2 (6 bases). This CDR3 is built from 15 residues. Germline lookup yields CDR1 MNHEY and CDR2 SVGAGI. Trimming took 4 bases from V and 4 from J, leaving 16 bases between them. The CDR3 protein is CASSSEGLVTETQYF. CDR3 coding DNA: TGTGCCAGCAGTTCCGAGGGACTGGTAACAGAGACCCAGTACTTC.

The genes are TRBV5-1 and TRBJ1-1; the D is unclear. Germline V gene lookup returns CDR1 SGHRS and CDR2 YFSETQ. The CDR3 length is 14 residues. V dropped 4 bases and J dropped 0 bases, with 10 bases sitting between them. CDR3 amino acids: CASSPQDLNTEAFF. The CDR3 nucleotides read TGCGCCAGCAGCCCCCAGGACCTGAACACTGAAGCTTTCTTT. The whole variable domain, remainder taken from reference TRBV5-1 and TRBJ1-1, is KAGVTQTPRYLIKTRGQQVTLSCSPISGHRSVSWYQQTPGQGLQFLFEYFSETQRNKGNFPGRFSGRQFSNSRSEMNVSTLELGDSALYLCASSPQDLNTEAFFGQGTRLTVV.

This clonotype appeared a few times. The chain employs TRBV6-6 and TRBJ2-3; D is undetermined. The CDR3 totals 11 residues. Germline CDR1 and CDR2: MNHNY and SVGAGI (reference sequence). V lost 2 bases and J lost 5, with 2 bases in between. CDR3 sequence (DNA): TGTGCCAGCAGTTACGAAGATACGCAGTATTTT. Protein: CASSYEDTQYF.

In this sample, this clonotype turned up a few times. The chain carries TRBV5-8 and TRBJ1-6; 7 nucleotides line up with TRBD1. This CDR3 spans 15 amino acids. V lost 2 bases to trimming and J lost 5 bases; unmatched junction nucleotides: 4. Germline CDR1 reads SGHTS; CDR2 reads YDEGEE. The CDR3: CASSLRQGDNSPLHF. The DNA for the CDR3 is TGTGCCAGCAGCTTACGACAGGGCGATAATTCACCCCTCCACTTT.

The chain has TRBV19 and TRBJ1-2; a possible D gene is TRBD1 (6 bases). CDR1 and CDR2 from the germline V gene are LNHDA and SQIVND (reference sequence). The CDR3 covers 15 residues. V lost 8 bases, J lost 0 bases, and 16 bases lay in between. CDR3 nucleotide sequence: TGTGCCAGTCAAGCTTTACAGGGTTCTAACTATGGCTACACCTTC. As protein: CASQALQGSNYGYTF.

This clonotype has just one count. The chain has TRBV2 and TRBJ2-7; TRBD2 is a possible D gene (5 bases). The germline CDR1 and CDR2 sequences are SNHLY and FYNNEI. V was clipped by 5 bases and J by 3 bases, with 14 bases between them. The CDR3 has 14 amino acids. CDR3 bases: TGTGCCAGCAGTCGACCGATAGGACTCTACGAGCAGTACGTC. It translates to CASSRPIGLYEQYV.